This TCR beta chain emerged from a study of CD8 T cells in ankylosing spondylitis. Study-wide results and limits: Earlier reports found some motif variants in synovial fluid and blood in reactive arthritis. Typical of ankylosing spondylitis blood, it appeared, was a TCR beta motif of fewer than ten highly homologous variants. Disease-linked clones were CD8+ and relatively rare in peripheral blood. As reported, disease-linked clones showed significant enrichment in matched ankylosing spondylitis synovial fluid.

There are 14 residues in the CDR3. The V end lost 1 base, the J end lost 7 bases, and 13 bases lay between the germline ends. CDR1 is LNHNV and CDR2 is YYDKDF in the germline V gene (reference sequence). TCRdb recomputed calls from the 5' RACE reads with MiXCR, one row per CDR3 protein. The top ten hold just over 14% of the sample, which has approximately 300,000 distinct CDR3 sequences, less than 10% seen once. As to this clonotype: Its antigen is undetermined.

This chain links TRBV15 with TRBJ2-5; D may correspond to TRBD1 or TRBD2 (5 bases each). Sequencing was carried out using blood, either unsorted or a sorted T cell fraction (not recorded which). The clonotype comes from a male donor with ankylosing spondylitis. The CDR3 loop is CATSRARTRGTQYF. CDR3 in DNA: TGTGCCACCAGCAGAGCTAGGACACGGGGGACCCAGTACTTC.